This T cell receptor (beta chain) was retrieved from a study of blood T cell repertoires in COVID-19. Study in general: PBMCs, B-cell-depleted T cells, or T cells provided the cDNA or gDNA that made up the material.

Sequencing was performed with immunoSEQ multiplex PCR; in TCRdb, only in-frame clones are kept and a portion is missing. The sample lists some 300,000 clones, about nine tenths occurring once. The germline V and J ends were trimmed by 6 bases and 2 bases, with 14 bases remaining between them. Germline V lookup: CDR1 KGHSH, CDR2 LQKENI. The CDR3 totals 14 residues. Input material: peripheral blood. This clonotype was sampled from a man aged 18 to 30 with active or convalescent COVID-19. V is TRBV18 and J is TRBJ2-7; no definite D call. The CDR3 is CASSRSDNPYEQYF. The CDR3 DNA reads TGTGCCAGCTCGCGCTCTGACAACCCCTACGAGCAGTACTTC.